The 19 T cell receptor beta chains listed next were all sequenced from one sample in a study of blood T cell repertoires in COVID-19. The data were produced by immunoSEQ multiplex PCR, yet TCRdb's version contains in-frame clones alone and is incomplete. The sample lists approximately 150,000 clones; nearly 85% were seen once. Sequenced sample: PBMCs or T cells enriched from blood (not recorded which). The receptor set was obtained from a man aged 45-60 years in a cohort exposed to, infected with or recovered from COVID-19 (not recorded which).

The chain employs TRBV28 and TRBJ1-1; D is unresolved. The CDR3 is 16 residues long. Between the trimmed V and J ends, which lost 5 bases and 4 bases, there was a span of 20 bases. Per germline, CDR1 MDHEN and CDR2 SYDVKM. This chain's CDR3 is CASSQLVGVGSTEAFF. The CDR3 DNA sequence: TGTGCCAGCAGTCAATTGGTCGGGGTTGGGAGCACTGAAGCTTTCTTT.

V usage is TRBV24-1 and J usage is TRBJ2-1, with TRBD2 as a possible D gene (6 bases). The V gene's germline CDR1 is KGHDR and CDR2 SFDVKD. The CDR3 is made up of 14 amino acids. The V end was cut by 7 bases, the J end by 6 bases, with 15 bases between. The CDR3 nucleotides read TGTGCCACCAGCGCTGGGGTGGGGGGCAATGAGCAGTTCTTC. It codes for CATSAGVGGNEQFF.

This chain joins TRBV19 and TRBJ1-4, with 11 bases that match TRBD1. V dropped 8 bases and J dropped 7; count of bases not matched to a gene: 15. Germline V gene lookup returns CDR1 LNHDA and CDR2 SQIVND (reference sequence). The CDR3 loop spans 17 amino acids. The chain's CDR3 is CASSPGQGVSGSEKLFF. As DNA, the CDR3 is TGTGCCAGTTCTCCGGGACAGGGGGTTTCGGGAAGTGAAAAACTGTTTTTT.

The rearrangement links TRBV18 to TRBJ1-6; 7 bases map to TRBD1. CDR3 length: 14 amino acids. Germline values: CDR1 KGHSH, CDR2 LQKENI. V dropped 10 bases and J dropped 7; count of bases not matched to a gene: 10. The CDR3 DNA reads TGTGCCACTTCCACGGACAGGACCAATTCACCCCTCCACTTT. It specifies CATSTDRTNSPLHF.

V gene TRBV3-1 (or the pseudogene TRBV3-2) combines with J gene TRBJ2-7, with D possibly matching TRBD2 (6 bases). The V end lost 4 bases, the J end lost 0 bases, and 19 bases lay between the germline ends. In germline, CDR1 is LGHDT, CDR2 YNNKEL (reference sequence). There are 17 residues in the CDR3. The CDR3 loop is CASSLGFPGVSSYEQYF. The DNA of the CDR3 is TGTGCCAGCAGCCTAGGTTTCCCGGGGGTCTCCTCCTACGAGCAGTACTTC.

The rearrangement joins TRBV9 to TRBJ2-1, with 9 bases lining up with TRBD1. Germline loops: CDR1 SGDLS, CDR2 YYNGEE. V lost 0 bases, J lost 6 bases, and 4 bases stayed unmatched. The CDR3 has 15 residues. The CDR3 DNA sequence: TGTGCCAGCAGCGTAGCGACAGGGGGAATCAATGAGCAGTTCTTC. Protein sequence: CASSVATGGINEQFF.

The CDR3, as DNA: TGTGCCATCAGTGAGTCTTCGATGTCTAGCGGAAAGCAGTACTTC. This codes for CAISESSMSSGKQYF. This chain joins TRBV10-3 and TRBJ2-7; 7 bases line up with TRBD2. Germline trimming cut 0 bases from V and 8 bases from J; bases unmatched to any gene: 10. CDR3 length: 15 residues. CDR1 ENHRY and CDR2 SYGVKD come from the germline V gene.

This clone showed up just once. The J gene is TRBJ2-5, the V gene TRBV12-3 or TRBV12-4; TRBD2 matches 7 bases. J gave up 3 bases and V 7 bases, and 5 bases lay outside the gene matches. The CDR3 length is 13 residues. The CDR3 DNA reads as TGTGCCAGCATGTGGGGGGGTAAAGAGACCCAGTACTTC. It is translated as CASMWGGKETQYF.

This clone has a single count. V is TRBV11-3 and J is TRBJ2-7, with 13 bases identical to TRBD2. With V trimmed by 8 bases and J by 6 bases, 4 bases remained unmatched. Per germline, CDR1 SGHNT and CDR2 YENEEA. The CDR3 runs 13 residues. The CDR3 sequence is CASGRTSGGEQYF. The DNA for the CDR3 is TGTGCCAGCGGCCGGACTAGCGGGGGCGAGCAGTACTTC.

The CDR3 region has the DNA TGTGCCACCAGCAGAGACGGTTTGGGGGGCAAAAACATTCAGTACTTC. Residues: CATSRDGLGGKNIQYF. The chain couples TRBV15 to TRBJ2-4, with TRBD2 as a possible D gene (6 bases). V was trimmed by 0 bases and J by 3 bases, leaving 12 bases between them. The CDR3 runs to 16 residues. Germline lookup yields CDR1 LNHNV and CDR2 YYDKDF (reference sequence).

This chain uses TRBV30 with TRBJ1-6, with D uncertain. Trimming stripped 5 bases from V and 10 bases from J, with 18 bases between. Germline V gene sequence: CDR1 GTSNPN, CDR2 SVGIG (reference sequence). CDR3 length: 14 residues. In nucleotides, the CDR3 is TGTGCCTGGGCCCGGATAGGATCGGGGTCACCCCTCCACTTT. It codes for CAWARIGSGSPLHF.

The chain recombines TRBV5-6 with TRBJ1-1; D is unresolved. The CDR3 is 12 amino acids. The V and J ends lost 2 bases and 2 bases respectively, with 4 bases between them. The V gene's germline CDR1 is SGHDT and CDR2 YYEEEE. The CDR3: CASSFSNTEAFF. The CDR3 DNA is TGTGCCAGCAGCTTCTCTAACACTGAAGCTTTCTTT.

The rearrangement joins TRBV10-3 to TRBJ1-2; D is unresolved. The CDR3 sequence is 13 residues long. The germline CDR1 and CDR2 sequences are ENHRY and SYGVKD. Trimming left V 4 bases short and J 3 bases short, with 9 bases between. CDR3 sequence reads: CAISVIRDYGYTF. CDR3 nucleotides: TGTGCCATCAGTGTGATCCGAGACTATGGCTACACCTTC.

The J gene is TRBJ1-5, the V gene TRBV19; the D gene is possibly TRBD1 (5 bases). Germline V gene data show CDR1 as LNHDA and CDR2 as SQIVND (reference sequence). This CDR3 comprises 15 residues. The V gene lost 4 bases and the J gene lost 3 bases, with 13 bases spanning the gap. The DNA for the CDR3 is TGTGCCAGTAGTAGGGACTTAGTAATCAATCAGCCCCAGCATTTT. It encodes CASSRDLVINQPQHF.

The chain uses TRBV19 and TRBJ2-2, with D tentatively TRBD1 (6 bases). V lost 3 bases, J lost 4 bases, and 12 bases lay in between. From germline, CDR1 is LNHDA and CDR2 SQIVND (reference sequence). This CDR3 region has 15 residues. CDR3 in DNA: TGTGCCAGTAGTATCCCTCGAGGGGGCACCGGGGAGCTGTTTTTT. Protein: CASSIPRGGTGELFF.

The CDR3 DNA is TGTGCCAGCAGCTTTCACAGGGTCTACGAGCAGTACTTC. It translates to CASSFHRVYEQYF. The chain employs TRBV6-6 and TRBJ2-7; D is possibly TRBD1 (6 bases). The V gene lost 6 bases and the J gene lost 3 bases, with 12 bases spanning the gap. The germline V gene has CDR1 MNHNY and CDR2 SVGAGI (reference sequence). The CDR3 loop spans 13 amino acids.

The chain employs TRBV5-4 and TRBJ2-7, with 14 positions matching TRBD2. CDR3 size: 19 residues. The germline CDR1 and CDR2 sequences are SGHNT and YYREEE (reference sequence). Trimming cost V 0 bases and J 5 bases; bases outside gene matches: 13. CDR3 in amino acids: CASSLDEQGLAGEGHEQYF. The CDR3 DNA follows: TGTGCCAGCAGCTTGGACGAACAGGGACTAGCGGGAGAGGGCCACGAGCAGTACTTC.

V gene TRBV20-1 combines with J gene TRBJ2-1; TRBD2 matches at 10 bases. Germline loops: CDR1 DFQATT, CDR2 SNEGSKA (reference sequence). CDR3 length: 14 residues. The V segment lost 3 bases and the J segment 6 bases; nucleotides outside the gene matches: 5. DNA for the CDR3: TGCAGTGCTAGTCACTCTAGCGGGAGCAATGAGCAGTTCTTC. As protein: CSASHSSGSNEQFF.

The chain employs TRBV6-5 and TRBJ1-2, with a possible D match to TRBD1 (6 bases). Trimming cost V 4 bases and J 12 bases, with 15 bases left between them. Germline assignment: CDR1 MNHEY and CDR2 SVGAGI. The CDR3 totals 12 residues. The CDR3 protein is CASSSTTGTNTF. The CDR3 DNA reads TGTGCCAGCAGTTCCACTACAGGGACCAACACCTTC.